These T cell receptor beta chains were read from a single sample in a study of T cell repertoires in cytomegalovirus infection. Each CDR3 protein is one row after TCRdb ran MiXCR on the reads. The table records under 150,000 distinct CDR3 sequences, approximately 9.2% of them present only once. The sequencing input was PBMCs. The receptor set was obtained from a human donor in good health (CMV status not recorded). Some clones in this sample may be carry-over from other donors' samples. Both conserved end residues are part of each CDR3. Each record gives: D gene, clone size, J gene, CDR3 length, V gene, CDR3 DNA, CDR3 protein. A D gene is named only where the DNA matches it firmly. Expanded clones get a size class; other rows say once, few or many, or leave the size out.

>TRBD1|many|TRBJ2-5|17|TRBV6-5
TGTGCCAGCAGTTACTTCGGGACAGGAATGTACCAAGAGACCCAGTACTTC
CASSYFGTGMYQETQYF
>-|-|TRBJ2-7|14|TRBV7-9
TGTGCCAGCAGCTTAACTGGGAGCTCCAACGAGCAGTACTTC
CASSLTGSSNEQYF
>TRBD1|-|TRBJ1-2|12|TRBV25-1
TGTGCCACCACTGGACAGGGCTATGGCTACACCTTC
CATTGQGYGYTF
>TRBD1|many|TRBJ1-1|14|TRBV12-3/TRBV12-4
TGTGCCAGCAGGGAGGGGACAGCGAACACTGAAGCTTTCTTT
CASREGTANTEAFF
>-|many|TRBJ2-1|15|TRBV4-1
TGCGCCAGCAGCACCGGGACGCTCTCCTACAATGAGCAGTTCTTC
CASSTGTLSYNEQFF
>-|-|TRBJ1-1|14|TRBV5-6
TGTGCCAGCAGGTCGCCGCTCTTGAACACTGAAGCTTTCTTT
CASRSPLLNTEAFF
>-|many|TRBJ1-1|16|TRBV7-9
TGTGCCAGCAGCTATGAACCATTGACAGGCCACGGTGAAGCTTTCTTT
CASSYEPLTGHGEAFF
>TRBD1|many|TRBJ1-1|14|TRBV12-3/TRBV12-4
TGTGCCAGCATTATGGCAGGGGGTCTTACTGAAGCTTTCTTT
CASIMAGGLTEAFF
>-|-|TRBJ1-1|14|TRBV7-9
TGTGCCAGCAGCTTGTCAGGGAAGGACACTGAAGCTTTCTTT
CASSLSGKDTEAFF
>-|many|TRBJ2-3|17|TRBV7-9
TGTGCCAGCAGCTCTGCCCGAGGCGGGGTAAGCACAGATACGCAGTATTTT
CASSSARGGVSTDTQYF
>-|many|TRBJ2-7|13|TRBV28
TGTGCCAGCAGTTTATCCCCTAACTACGAGCAGTACTTC
CASSLSPNYEQYF
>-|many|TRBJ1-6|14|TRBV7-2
TGTGCCAGTTCCTTTCCAGGAATTGATTCACCCCTCCACTTT
CASSFPGIDSPLHF
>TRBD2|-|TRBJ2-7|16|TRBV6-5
TGTGCCAGCAGTGGGGGACTAGCGGGGAGACCCTACGAGCAGTACTTC
CASSGGLAGRPYEQYF
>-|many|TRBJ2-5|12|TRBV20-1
TGCAGTGCCGAGGGAGGGGGGGAGACCCAGTACTTC
CSAEGGGETQYF
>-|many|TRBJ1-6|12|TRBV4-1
TGCGCCAGCAGCCAAGTTGGATCACCCCTCCACTTT
CASSQVGSPLHF
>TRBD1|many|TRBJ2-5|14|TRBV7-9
TGTGCCAGCAGCTTGGACAGGTACCAAGAGACCCAGTACTTC
CASSLDRYQETQYF
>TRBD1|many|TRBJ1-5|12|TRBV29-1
TGCAGCGTCGGGACAGCTAATCAGCCCCAGCATTTT
CSVGTANQPQHF
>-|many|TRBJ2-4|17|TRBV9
TGTGCCAGCAGCGTAGGGGGACAACGAGGGGGCAAAAACATTCAGTACTTC
CASSVGGQRGGKNIQYF
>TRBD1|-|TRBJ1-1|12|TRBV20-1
TGCAGTGCTTGGGACAGGGTGGTTGAAGCTTTCTTT
CSAWDRVVEAFF
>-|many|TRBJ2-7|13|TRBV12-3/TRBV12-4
TGTGCCAGCAGTATAGGGAAGGGGTACGAGCAGTACTTC
CASSIGKGYEQYF
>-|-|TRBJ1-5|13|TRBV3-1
TGTGCCAGCAGCCAGTGGACCGGTCAGCCCCAGCATTTT
CASSQWTGQPQHF
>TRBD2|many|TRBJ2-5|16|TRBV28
TGTGCCAGCAGAGTGGGGCCGGGGGAGGGGCAAGAGACCCAGTACTTC
CASRVGPGEGQETQYF
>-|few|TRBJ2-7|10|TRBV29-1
TGCAGCGTGCAGGGTTACGAGCAGTACTTC
CSVQGYEQYF
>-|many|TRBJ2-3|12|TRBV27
TGTGCCAGCAGTCCTACCCTCGATACGCAGTATTTT
CASSPTLDTQYF
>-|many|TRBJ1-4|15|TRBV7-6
TGTGCCAGCAGCTTGGACCCTCAGGGAACCGAAAAACTGTTTTTT
CASSLDPQGTEKLFF
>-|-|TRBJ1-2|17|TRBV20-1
TGCAGTGCTAGAGATCCGGGTATTTTGGACAGTAACTATGGCTACACCTTC
CSARDPGILDSNYGYTF
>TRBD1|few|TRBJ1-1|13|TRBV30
TGTGCCTGGGAGACAGGGGAAAAGGAGGAAGCTTTCTTT
CAWETGEKEEAFF
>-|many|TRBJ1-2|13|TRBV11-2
TGTGCCAGCAGCTCCGTCAGGTCGAATGGCTACACCTTC
CASSSVRSNGYTF
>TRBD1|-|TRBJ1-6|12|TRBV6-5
TGTGCCAGCGGACAGGCAAATTCACCCCTCCACTTT
CASGQANSPLHF
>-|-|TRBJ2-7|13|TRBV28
TGTGCCAGCAGTTTAAGGGGTTACGACGAGCAGTACTTC
CASSLRGYDEQYF
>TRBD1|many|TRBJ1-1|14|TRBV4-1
TGCGCCAGCCAAACACAGGGGTCGAACACTGAAGCTTTCTTT
CASQTQGSNTEAFF
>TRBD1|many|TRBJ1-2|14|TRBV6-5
TGTGCCAGCAGTTACTCGAGACAGGGAAGCGGCTACACCTTC
CASSYSRQGSGYTF
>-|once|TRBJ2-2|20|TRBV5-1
TGCGCCAGCAGCTTCTTCGCACGTGGGGCCCCCTGGACGAACACCGGGGAGCTGTTTTTT
CASSFFARGAPWTNTGELFF
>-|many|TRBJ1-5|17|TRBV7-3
TGTGCCAGCAGCTTAAAAGGGGGGGGGGGAGGCAATCAGCCCCAGCATTTT
CASSLKGGGGGNQPQHF
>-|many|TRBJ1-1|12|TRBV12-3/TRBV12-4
TGTGCCAGCAGCACAAGGAGCCGGGAAGCTTTCTTT
CASSTRSREAFF
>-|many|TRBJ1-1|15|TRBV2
TGTGCCAGCAGTGGGTCGAGAGGGAGGGTCACTGAAGCTTTCTTT
CASSGSRGRVTEAFF
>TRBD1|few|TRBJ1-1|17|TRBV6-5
TGTGCCAGCAGTTACTCGAGCGGACAGGGGGCTAGGACTGAAGCTTTCTTT
CASSYSSGQGARTEAFF
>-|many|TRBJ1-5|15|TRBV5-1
TGCGCCAGCAGCTTGGAGGGGGGGAACAATCAGCCCCAGCATTTT
CASSLEGGNNQPQHF
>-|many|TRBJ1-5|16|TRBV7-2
TGTGCCAGCAGCTTATGGAACCAAGGGAGCAATCAGCCCCAGCATTTT
CASSLWNQGSNQPQHF
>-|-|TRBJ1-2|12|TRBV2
TGTGCCAGCAGTGTTTCGGGGGCGGGCTACACCTTC
CASSVSGAGYTF
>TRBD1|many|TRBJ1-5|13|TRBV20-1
TGCAGTGCTACCGGGACAGCTAATCAGCCCCAGCATTTT
CSATGTANQPQHF
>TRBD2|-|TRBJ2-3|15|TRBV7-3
TGTGCCAGCAGCTCGACTAGCGGCAACACAGATACGCAGTATTTT
CASSSTSGNTDTQYF
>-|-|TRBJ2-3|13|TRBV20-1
TGCAGTGCTACCCTCGGGGCCACAGATACGCAGTATTTT
CSATLGATDTQYF
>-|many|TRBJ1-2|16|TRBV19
TGTGCCAGTAGTAGGCCCCAAGGCAGCTCTAACTATGGCTACACCTTC
CASSRPQGSSNYGYTF
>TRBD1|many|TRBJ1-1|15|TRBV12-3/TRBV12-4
TGTGCCAGCAGTTACACAGGGGTCGGGAGCACTGAAGCTTTCTTT
CASSYTGVGSTEAFF
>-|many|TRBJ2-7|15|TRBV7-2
TGTGCCAGCAGCTTGGAGGCGGGGACCCCTGGCGAGCAGTACTTC
CASSLEAGTPGEQYF